This is a list of T cell receptor beta chains from one sample in a study of Graves' ophthalmopathy and Graves' hyperthyroidism. TCRdb analysed the multiplex PCR reads with MiXCR anew, one entry per CDR3 protein. The sample consists of around 1,000,000 distinct CDR3 sequences, about 38% of them appearing once. Specimen: peripheral blood or thyroid tissue (not recorded which). The receptors come from an adult man with Graves' hyperthyroidism. CDR3s include the opening cysteine and the closing phenylalanine or tryptophan. The D gene is left open where the match is weak. Where a row states a size, it is once, few, many or the class of an expanded clone; other rows omit it.

>TRBV20-1|many|NA|TRBJ1-1
CSARDRAYHTEAFF
TGCAGTGCTAGAGACAGGGCGTACCACACTGAAGCTTTCTTT
>TRBV6-5|few|NA|TRBJ1-5
CASSAQGPDENQPQHF
TGTGCCAGCAGTGCCCAGGGTCCGGATGAAAATCAGCCCCAGCATTTT
>TRBV7-3|NA|TRBD1|TRBJ2-5
CASHRDRGETQYF
TGTGCCAGCCATAGGGACAGGGGAGAGACCCAGTACTTC
>TRBV4-3|NA|TRBD1|TRBJ1-5
CASSLRGQGASSRPQHF
TGCGCCAGCAGCCTTAGAGGACAGGGGGCTTCGAGTCGGCCCCAGCATTTT
>TRBV29-1|many|NA|TRBJ2-7
CGGGSYYEQYF
TGCGGAGGGGGGAGTTACTACGAGCAGTACTTC
>TRBV29-1|many|TRBD1|TRBJ2-2
CSVETGGNTGELFF
TGCAGCGTGGAGACAGGGGGGAACACCGGGGAGCTGTTTTTT
>TRBV12-3/TRBV12-4|once|TRBD1|TRBJ2-7
CASSISNRDSPYEQYF
TGTGCCAGCAGTATCTCCAACCGGGACAGCCCCTACGAGCAGTACTTC
>TRBV29-1|many|TRBD1|TRBJ2-2
CSGDRENTGELFF
TGCAGCGGGGACAGGGAGAACACCGGGGAGCTGTTTTTT
>TRBV20-1|NA|TRBD2|TRBJ2-7
CSARSGRHSYEQYF
TGCAGTGCTAGAAGCGGGAGGCACTCCTACGAGCAGTACTTC
>TRBV7-8|many|NA|TRBJ1-5
CASSLAGMTNQPQHF
TGTGCCAGCAGCTTAGCCGGGATGACCAATCAGCCCCAGCATTTT
>TRBV7-9|NA|NA|TRBJ2-7
CASSSIAAQGRYEQYF
TGTGCCAGCAGCTCGATAGCGGCCCAGGGTCGGTACGAGCAGTACTTC
>TRBV3-1|NA|NA|TRBJ1-2
CASSQWGAGGYTF
TGTGCCAGCAGCCAATGGGGGGCGGGCGGTTACACCTTC
>TRBV25-1|NA|TRBD1|TRBJ1-2
CASSEALRDRTNYGYTF
TGTGCCAGCAGTGAAGCGCTTCGGGACAGAACTAACTATGGCTACACCTTC
>TRBV29-1|NA|NA|TRBJ2-7
CSGLRDAQYF
TGCAGCGGACTACGCGACGCGCAGTACTTC
>TRBV5-1|NA|TRBD1|TRBJ2-2
CASSRTGGATRELFF
TGCGCCAGCAGCCGGACAGGGGGCGCGACCAGGGAGCTGTTTTTT
>TRBV10-3|many|NA|TRBJ1-6
CAISEAGNGSPLHF
TGTGCCATCAGTGAGGCGGGTAATGGATCACCCCTCCACTTT
>TRBV9|many|TRBD1|TRBJ2-7
CASSPRQGPNEQYF
TGTGCCAGCAGCCCTAGACAGGGACCTAACGAGCAGTACTTC
>TRBV20-1|few|TRBD2|TRBJ2-7
CSAGIGGSINEQYF
TGCAGTGCTGGGATTGGCGGGAGTATCAACGAGCAGTACTTC
>TRBV9|NA|NA|TRBJ2-7
CASRRTSREQYF
TGTGCCTCTCGCCGTACCTCCAGGGAGCAGTACTTC
>TRBV24-1|many|NA|TRBJ2-7
CATSSRESPYEQYF
TGTGCCACCAGTTCCCGTGAATCCCCCTACGAGCAGTACTTC
>TRBV4-2|NA|TRBD2|TRBJ2-7
CASSQDPARELYEQYF
TGTGCCAGCAGCCAGGACCCGGCGCGGGAGCTTTACGAGCAGTACTTC
>TRBV10-2|many|NA|TRBJ1-2
CASSESSKELYGYTF
TGCGCCAGCAGTGAGTCAAGCAAAGAGTTGTATGGCTACACCTTC
>TRBV12-3/TRBV12-4|few|TRBD2|TRBJ2-7
CASSPRGSGRQEQYF
TGTGCCAGCAGTCCCCGGGGTAGCGGGAGGCAAGAGCAGTACTTC
>TRBV2|many|NA|TRBJ1-4
CASSEWGAAEKLFF
TGTGCCAGCAGTGAATGGGGGGCAGCTGAAAAACTGTTTTTT
>TRBV20-1|NA|TRBD1|TRBJ1-1
CSASSDRGNTEAFF
TGCAGTGCTAGTTCGGACAGGGGAAACACTGAAGCTTTCTTT
>TRBV10-3|many|NA|TRBJ1-3
CAISEGQFSGNTIYF
TGTGCCATCAGTGAGGGACAGTTCTCTGGAAACACCATATATTTT
>TRBV29-1|NA|TRBD1|TRBJ2-7
CSVVGTGGQGRYEQYF
TGCAGCGTGGTCGGGACAGGGGGACAGGGGCGGTACGAGCAGTACTTC
>TRBV7-9|few|NA|TRBJ2-2
CASIRRFYTGELFF
TGTGCCAGCATCCGGAGGTTCTACACCGGGGAGCTGTTTTTT
>TRBV29-1|NA|NA|TRBJ1-3
CSAEGGTSSGNTIYF
TGCAGCGCCGAGGGGGGAACGAGCTCTGGAAACACCATATATTTT
>TRBV6-5|NA|NA|TRBJ1-4
CASLRGAPEKLFF
TGTGCCAGCCTCCGTGGGGCTCCGGAAAAACTGTTTTTT
>TRBV14|many|NA|TRBJ1-2
CASSQDEGLAGYTF
TGTGCCAGCAGCCAAGATGAGGGGCTTGCTGGCTACACCTTC
>TRBV2|many|NA|TRBJ1-2
CASSVGQLYGYTF
TGTGCCAGCAGCGTCGGACAGCTCTATGGCTACACCTTC
>TRBV20-1|many|TRBD2|TRBJ2-5
CSASTGSAGGSETQYF
TGCAGTGCTAGCACTGGGTCAGCGGGGGGGTCGGAGACCCAGTACTTC
>TRBV5-1|few|NA|TRBJ2-7
CASSSHPRGRYSYEQYF
TGCGCCAGCAGCTCACACCCCAGGGGCCGATACTCCTACGAGCAGTACTTC
>TRBV7-9|many|NA|TRBJ2-7
CASSHTGTETYEQYF
TGTGCCAGCAGCCACACGGGGACCGAAACTTACGAGCAGTACTTC
>TRBV5-1|NA|TRBD2|TRBJ2-2
CASSNLAVGGAGELFF
TGTGCCAGCAGCAATCTAGCGGTGGGGGGAGCTGGGGAGCTGTTTTTT
>TRBV19|few|NA|TRBJ1-4
CASSPPAWQQNEKLFF
TGTGCCAGTAGTCCCCCGGCATGGCAGCAAAATGAAAAACTGTTTTTT
>TRBV2|many|NA|TRBJ2-7
CASSVGGGRGSYEQYF
TGTGCCAGCAGTGTCGGTGGCGGAAGGGGCTCCTACGAGCAGTACTTC
>TRBV5-1|NA|NA|TRBJ1-5
CASSLEGVDQPQHF
TGCGCCAGCAGCTTGGAGGGAGTTGATCAGCCCCAGCATTTT
>TRBV10-3|NA|TRBD1|TRBJ1-2
CASSYSGTGLYGYTF
TGTGCCAGCAGTTACTCTGGGACAGGGCTCTATGGCTACACCTTC
>TRBV10-3|NA|TRBD2|TRBJ2-7
CAISGGLAVHEQYF
TGTGCCATCAGTGGGGGACTAGCGGTCCACGAGCAGTACTTC
>TRBV29-1|many|NA|TRBJ1-1
CTVRQGEFGTEAFF
TGCACGGTCCGGCAGGGCGAGTTTGGCACTGAAGCTTTCTTT
>TRBV9|many|TRBD1|TRBJ2-5
CASSVDGQGAETQYF
TGTGCCAGCAGCGTAGACGGACAGGGGGCGGAGACCCAGTACTTC
>TRBV18|once|NA|TRBJ1-3
CASSPRQDSGNTIYF
TGTGCCAGCTCACCACGACAGGACTCTGGAAACACCATATATTTT
>TRBV29-1|once|NA|TRBJ2-5
CSVEDRGLLRDGQYF
TGCAGCGTTGAAGACCGGGGACTCCTCAGGGATGGGCAGTACTTC
>TRBV11-2|many|NA|TRBJ1-1
CASSSLKGLRGAFF
TGTGCCAGCAGCTCCCTCAAAGGACTAAGGGGGGCTTTCTTT
>TRBV10-3|many|TRBD1|TRBJ2-2
CATRDRDNTGELFF
TGTGCCACTAGGGACAGGGACAACACCGGGGAGCTGTTTTTT
>TRBV12-3/TRBV12-4|many|NA|TRBJ2-7
CASSVTVHEQYF
TGTGCCAGCAGTGTCACGGTGCACGAGCAGTACTTC
>TRBV14|NA|NA|TRBJ2-7
CASSQVPGQGKSYEQYF
TGTGCCAGCAGCCAAGTACCAGGGCAGGGGAAGTCCTACGAGCAGTACTTC
>TRBV5-8|NA|TRBD2|TRBJ2-5
CASSIGTSGRGGETQYF
TGTGCCAGCAGCATAGGGACTAGCGGGAGGGGAGGGGAGACCCAGTACTTC
>TRBV10-3|NA|TRBD1|TRBJ1-1
CAISRDRPSTEAFF
TGTGCCATCAGCCGGGACAGACCTAGCACTGAAGCTTTCTTT
>TRBV7-3|NA|TRBD1|TRBJ2-1
CASSLTSDRGYEQFF
TGTGCCAGCAGCTTAACATCGGACAGGGGATACGAGCAGTTCTTC
>TRBV2|many|TRBD2|TRBJ2-5
CASSPQGTSGETQYF
TGTGCCAGCAGTCCACAAGGGACTAGCGGTGAGACCCAGTACTTC